This TCR beta chain emerged from a study of blood T cell repertoires in COVID-19. Study information: T cells, B-cell-depleted T cells, or PBMCs supplied cDNA or gDNA.

Per the original methods: Nucleated cell number was recorded as an estimate derived from reference gene primer amplification. Profiled with immunoSEQ multiplex PCR; TCRdb holds only in-frame clones, not every one. V and J calls and clone size follow that table, whereas D and trimming were derived from the DNA. This sample carries about 200,000 clones, 89% of them seen once, and the ten largest clones take roughly 6.5%. This CDR3 spans 15 amino acids. Trimming took 1 base from V and 2 from J, leaving 10 bases between them. In germline, CDR1 is SGHNT, CDR2 YENEEA. The rearrangement uses TRBV11-3 and TRBJ2-3, with D uncertain. This receptor was identified in a man between 60 and 70 years old who had recovered from COVID-19. The source material was peripheral blood. CDR3: CASSLGADLTDTQYF. The CDR3 DNA follows: TGTGCCAGCAGCTTAGGGGCAGACCTCACAGATACGCAGTATTTT.